The rows below give T cell receptor beta chains drawn from one sample of a study of T cell changes during pregnancy in multiple sclerosis. TCRdb's copy holds only in-frame clones and misses some; the assay was immunoSEQ multiplex PCR. The sample records about 60,000 clones, about 92% being singletons. Sequences were derived from peripheral blood, sampled in the first trimester of pregnancy. All receptors derive from a female donor with multiple sclerosis, enrolled in a pregnancy study. Both conserved end residues are part of each CDR3. Each record gives: V gene, clone size, J gene, D gene, CDR3 protein, CDR3 DNA. A D gene is named only where the DNA matches it firmly. Part of the rows lack a size; the others show once, few, many or a class for expanded clones.

TRBV7-3,NA,TRBJ2-3,NA,CASSSNPSPDTQYF,TGTGCCAGCAGCTCGAACCCTAGCCCAGATACGCAGTATTTT
TRBV4-3,NA,TRBJ2-2,NA,CASSQVNGRWNTGELFF,TGCGCCAGCAGCCAAGTAAATGGGAGATGGAACACCGGGGAGCTGTTTTTT
TRBV14,once,TRBJ2-1,TRBD2,CASSQESPGLAARNEQFF,TGTGCCAGCAGCCAAGAAAGCCCGGGACTAGCGGCAAGGAATGAGCAGTTCTTC
TRBV6-5,NA,TRBJ2-5,NA,CASKVGVSQETQYF,TGTGCCAGCAAAGTAGGGGTTTCCCAAGAGACCCAGTACTTC
TRBV4-1,NA,TRBJ1-1,NA,CASSQVPNRANTEAFF,TGCGCCAGCAGCCAAGTACCGAACAGAGCGAACACTGAAGCTTTCTTT
TRBV5-1,NA,TRBJ2-7,TRBD1,CASSLTQGPTYEQYF,TGCGCCAGCAGCTTAACACAGGGGCCAACCTACGAGCAGTACTTC
TRBV10-1,NA,TRBJ2-5,TRBD2,CASSEPPTSGREEETQYF,TGCGCCAGCAGTGAGCCCCCGACTAGCGGGAGAGAGGAAGAGACCCAGTACTTC
TRBV28,NA,TRBJ2-7,TRBD2,CASSSPGTSVSYEQYF,TGTGCCAGCAGTTCTCCCGGGACTAGCGTTTCCTACGAGCAGTACTTC
TRBV9,NA,TRBJ1-2,NA,CASSGDFGTLANYGYTF,TGTGCCAGCAGCGGGGACTTTGGGACGTTAGCTAACTATGGCTACACCTTC
TRBV12-5,NA,TRBJ2-1,TRBD2,CASGLVLGGIDEQFF,TGTGCTAGTGGTTTGGTACTCGGGGGGATCGATGAGCAGTTCTTC
TRBV7-9,NA,TRBJ1-1,NA,CASSRRSGTGNTEAFF,TGTGCCAGCAGCAGACGGTCCGGGACTGGGAACACTGAAGCTTTCTTT
TRBV11-3,once,TRBJ1-1,TRBD1,CASSLSGGTEMNTEAFF,TGTGCCAGCAGCCTTAGCGGAGGGACAGAAATGAACACTGAAGCTTTCTTT
TRBV30,NA,TRBJ1-5,TRBD1,CAWSSAGGQPQHF,TGTGCCTGGAGTTCGGCAGGGGGTCAACCCCAGCATTTT
TRBV7-2,NA,TRBJ1-4,TRBD1,CASRTGGTYNEKLFF,TGTGCCAGCAGAACAGGGGGGACATATAATGAAAAACTGTTTTTT
TRBV5-8,NA,TRBJ1-3,TRBD1,CASSLTGTASGNTIYF,TGTGCCAGCAGTCTAACTGGGACAGCCTCTGGAAACACCATATATTTT